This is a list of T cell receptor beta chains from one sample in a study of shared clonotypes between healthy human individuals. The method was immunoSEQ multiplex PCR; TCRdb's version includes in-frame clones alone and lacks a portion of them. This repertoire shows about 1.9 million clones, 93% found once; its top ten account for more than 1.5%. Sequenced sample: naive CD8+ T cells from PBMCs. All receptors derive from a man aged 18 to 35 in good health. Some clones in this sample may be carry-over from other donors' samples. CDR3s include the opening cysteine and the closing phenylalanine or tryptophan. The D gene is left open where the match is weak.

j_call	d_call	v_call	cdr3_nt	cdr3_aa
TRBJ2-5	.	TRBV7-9	TGTGCCAGCAGCTTAGGTCTAGCAGGGGCACAGTACTTC	CASSLGLAGAQYF
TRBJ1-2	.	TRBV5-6	TGTGCCAGCAGGGCTACAGGGAGTTCAAAATATGGCTACACCTTC	CASRATGSSKYGYTF
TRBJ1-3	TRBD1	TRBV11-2	TGTGCCAGCATGACAGGGTTGAGCTCTGGAAACACCATATATTTT	CASMTGLSSGNTIYF
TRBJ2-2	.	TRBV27	TGTGCCAGCAGTTTAGAGGTCACCGGGGAGCTGTTTTTT	CASSLEVTGELFF
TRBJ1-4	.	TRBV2	TGTGCCAGCAGTGAGCAGGCAACTAATGAAAAACTGTTTTTT	CASSEQATNEKLFF
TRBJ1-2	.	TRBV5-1	TGCGCCAGCAGCATAAGCGGCGGGGGGCATGGCTACACCTTC	CASSISGGGHGYTF
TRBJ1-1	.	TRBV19	TGTGCCACTCGGGCAGGGGAAGTGAACACTGAAGCTTTCTTT	CATRAGEVNTEAFF
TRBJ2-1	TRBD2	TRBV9	TGTGCCAGCAGCGTAAAAATGCCGGGACTAGTAAGGAGTGAGCAGTTCTTC	CASSVKMPGLVRSEQFF
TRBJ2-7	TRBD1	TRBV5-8	TGTGCCAGCAGCACCCGGGACAGCCCCTACGAGCAGTACTTC	CASSTRDSPYEQYF
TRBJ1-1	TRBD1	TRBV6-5	TGTGCCAGCAGGTACGGGACAGGGGGCACTGAAGCTTTCTTT	CASRYGTGGTEAFF
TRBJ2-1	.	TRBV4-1	TGCGCCAGCGGGCCGCCGCTATCCAATGAGCAGTTCTTC	CASGPPLSNEQFF